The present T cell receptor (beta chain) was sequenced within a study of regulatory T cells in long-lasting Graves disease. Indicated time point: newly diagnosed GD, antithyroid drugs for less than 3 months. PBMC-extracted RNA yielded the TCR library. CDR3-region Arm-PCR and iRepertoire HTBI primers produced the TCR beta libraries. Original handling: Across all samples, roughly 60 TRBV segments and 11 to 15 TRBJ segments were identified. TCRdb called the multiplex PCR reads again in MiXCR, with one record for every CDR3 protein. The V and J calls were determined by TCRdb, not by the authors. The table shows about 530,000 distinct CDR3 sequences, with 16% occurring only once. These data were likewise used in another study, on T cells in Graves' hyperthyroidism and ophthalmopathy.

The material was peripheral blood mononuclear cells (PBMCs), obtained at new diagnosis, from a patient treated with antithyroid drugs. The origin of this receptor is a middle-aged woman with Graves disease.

CDR3 in amino acids: CASRSGQGVVGYTF. In DNA, the CDR3 is TGTGCCAGCAGGTCTGGACAGGGGGTCGTTGGCTACACCTTC. The V call is TRBV5-8, the J call TRBJ1-2, with 10 bases identical to TRBD1. Germline CDR1 SGHTS, CDR2 YDEGEE. CDR3 length equals 14 residues. J gave up 7 bases and V 5 bases, and 8 bases lay outside the gene matches. Variable domain in full (rest from reference TRBV5-8 and TRBJ1-2): EAGVTQSPTHLIKTRGQQATLRCSPISGHTSVYWYQQALGLGLQFLLWYDEGEERNRGNFPPRFSGRQFPNYSSELNVNALELEDSALYLCASRSGQGVVGYTFGSGTRLTVV.